This TCR beta chain was captured in a study of vaccination effects on CD4 cells after COVID-19. The CDR3 has 11 amino acids. Germline-derived CDR1 and CDR2 are SSHAT and FNYEAQ (reference sequence). Antigen-specific CD4+ T cells were expanded (with viral peptide pools) by the ViraFEST assay ahead of sequencing. Researchers isolated CD4+ T cells once approximately ten days of culture had elapsed. This person caught SARS-CoV-2 sometime from March to December 2020, and PCR testing confirmed the infection. Culturing of under 2.5 million PBMC per well took place with 8.5 to 10 IU/ml IL-2 and around 10 ug/ml peptides. Half the medium was replaced with IL-2 medium on days 3 and 7. This clone turned up a few times. What it binds is unknown. Relative to the germline gene, one junction end is altered; a read error may explain this. Study-level results: Marked contraction was observed in infection-induced and vaccine-induced clones late after vaccination.

Produced via immunoSEQ multiplex PCR; TCRdb's table is partial and in-frame only. The sample lists about 19,000 clones, roughly four fifths seen once, with around a sixth in the top ten. The sequence came from a human donor who had a prior SARS-CoV-2 infection. The J gene is TRBJ1-6, the V gene TRBV7-7; D is unclear. The input for sequencing was CD4+ T cells from PBMCs cultured with SARS-CoV-2 spike peptides, taken before COVID-19 vaccination. Written as DNA, the CDR3 is TGTGCTAGCAGCTTCGGTTCACCCCTCCACTTT. As protein: CASSFGSPLHF.